This TCR beta chain was recovered during a study of blood T cell repertoires in COVID-19 (dated by TCRdb to the early 2020s). Looking at the study overall: The collaborator samples originated in the United States, Italy and Spain and spanned the acute and convalescent phases of COVID-19. The samples were drawn from the first 160 participants of the ongoing ImmuneRACE study and from under 1,500 subjects provided by 6 global collaborators. Subjects who had been exposed to COVID-19, were actively infected with it, or had recovered from it provided the deeply sampled blood TCRbeta repertoires that made up the dataset. The prospective study material was composed of cDNA or gDNA derived from T cells, B-cell-depleted T cells, or PBMCs. A freely available public database, intended as a resource for researchers studying the immune response to SARS-CoV-2, is where the repertoires were released. Where available, HLA class I and class II types were obtained from metadata supplied by the sample provider rather than from assay-based typing. The sample metadata nearly always contained a de-identified subject ID, COVID-19 status, age in years and sex.

The collaborating institutions used their own protocols to collect whole blood in K2EDTA tubes. For TCRbeta analysis, collaborators shipped samples in one of three forms: frozen whole blood, isolated PBMCs, or DNA extracted from either of those sample types. The full study reports these points: The amount of clinical and demographic metadata varied by source and participant and was provided uncurated.

Note on this clone: Which antigen it targets is not known. Per-base quality was not reported, and no clone a single base away is much larger than it.

The immunoSEQ Assay, a bias-controlled multiplex PCR, was used to amplify TCRbeta CDR3 regions from genomic DNA. The original methods were these. Nucleated cell counts per sample were estimated from amplification of reference gene primers within the assay. To quantify the absolute abundance of each unique TCRbeta CDR3 rearrangement, sequence reads were collapsed and filtered. For each sample, productive Simpson clonality was calculated as the square root of Simpson's diversity index over productive rearrangements. This immuneACCESS table, as held by TCRdb, lists in-frame sequences with V and J called but not all clones. Of the missing ones, under half trace to an unresolved V gene in checked studies; the others have no known cause. V and J calls and clone size are given by that table; D and trimming were obtained from the DNA. Counted in this sample were 50,000 to 65,000 clones; approximately 80% of them appeared once. The top ten hold around 5.3% of the sample.

The germline V gene (reference sequence) gives CDR1 as LNHNV and CDR2 as YYDKDF. From the cysteine up to the phenylalanine, the CDR3 has a length of 15 residues. Left in the record is the CDR3 DNA by itself, 45 bases read in frame from the first base. Trimming leaves V shorter by 2 bases and J shorter by 7 bases, with the junction holding 8 bases beyond the gene matches. This clonotype was sampled from an older woman with acute or convalescent COVID-19. The sequence links TRBV15 to TRBJ1-1; 9 bases in the junction line up with TRBD1. The sequencing sample was made of peripheral blood. The CDR3 has the sequence CATSRRTPGQGEAFF. The base sequence is TGTGCCACCAGCAGACGTACCCCGGGACAGGGTGAAGCTTTCTTT.